One sample yielded the 9 T cell receptor beta chains listed below, sequenced in a study of OX40 agonist ivuxolimab in advanced cancers. Here immunoSEQ multiplex PCR was the method, and the copy in TCRdb shows in-frame clones only, minus some. The table includes 63,000 or so clones, 80% to 85% detected once. Sequences were derived from CD4+ or CD8+ T cells sorted from blood, sampled in a trial of the OX40 agonist ivuxolimab. These receptors came from an adult with an advanced solid tumor such as melanoma, head and neck, liver or kidney cancer.

CDR3 residues: CASSRDRGQTNTEAFF. The CDR3 nucleotides are TGTGCCAGCAGCAGGGACAGGGGGCAGACGAACACTGAAGCTTTCTTT. The chain links TRBV5-4 to TRBJ1-1, with TRBD1 matching over 12 bases. The CDR3 totals 16 residues. The V segment lost 4 bases and the J segment 1 base; nucleotides outside the gene matches: 5. Germline loops: CDR1 SGHNT, CDR2 YYREEE (reference sequence).

This clone was picked up a small number of times. The V and J genes are TRBV4-3 and TRBJ1-5; the D is unclear. Germline lookup yields CDR1 LGHNA and CDR2 YSLEER. Trimming removed 1 base at V and 1 base at J, with 8 bases between. This CDR3 has 15 residues. CDR3 amino acids: CASSQGRGSNQPQHF. In DNA, the CDR3 is TGCGCCAGCAGCCAAGGTCGGGGAAGCAATCAGCCCCAGCATTTT.

The chain is built from TRBV6-1 and TRBJ2-1; D possibly matches TRBD1 or TRBD2 (7 bases each). Trimming cost V 5 bases and J 7 bases, with 18 bases left between them. CDR1 is MNHNS, CDR2 SASEGT, per germline. This CDR3 is built from 15 residues. As DNA, the CDR3 is TGTGCCAGCAGTTCCAGGGGGGGCCTGAGGAATGAGCAGTTCTTC. This codes for CASSSRGGLRNEQFF.

V and J are TRBV18 and TRBJ2-5; 8 nucleotides align to TRBD1. In germline, CDR1 is KGHSH, CDR2 LQKENI. Losses at the gene ends were 5 bases for V and 5 bases for J; bases not matched to a gene: 7. This CDR3 is built from 14 residues. The CDR3 loop reads CASSSRQGKETQYF. The CDR3 region has the DNA TGTGCCAGCTCATCGCGACAGGGGAAGGAGACCCAGTACTTC.

J is TRBJ1-1 and V is TRBV5-1; the D gene is possibly TRBD1 (6 bases). Between the trimmed V and J ends, which lost 4 bases and 5 bases, there was a span of 12 bases. Germline CDR1 and CDR2: SGHRS and YFSETQ. The CDR3 totals 13 residues. For the CDR3, the DNA is TGCGCCAGCAGCCCCCCCGGACAGACTGAAGCTTTCTTT. It encodes CASSPPGQTEAFF.

This chain links TRBV9 with TRBJ2-2; D ambiguous. V dropped 2 bases and J dropped 4 bases, with 12 bases sitting between them. The germline V gene has CDR1 SGDLS and CDR2 YYNGEE. There are 15 residues in the CDR3. The CDR3 region has the DNA TGTGCCAGCAGCGTTAGCAGCGTTGGCACCGGGGAGCTGTTTTTT. Amino acids: CASSVSSVGTGELFF. Full variable domain (remainder filled in from reference TRBV9 and TRBJ2-2): DSGVTQTPKHLITATGQRVTLRCSPRSGDLSVYWYQQSLDQGLQFLIQYYNGEERAKGNILERFSAQQFPDLHSELNLSSLELGDSALYFCASSVSSVGTGELFFGEGSRLTVL.

Comment on this clone: The same CDR3 can be traced to other DNA sequences in this sample. The chain joins TRBV28 to TRBJ2-7, with D tentatively TRBD2 (5 bases). Per germline, CDR1 MDHEN and CDR2 SYDVKM. The CDR3 runs to 14 residues. The V gene lost 5 bases and the J gene lost 2 bases, with 13 bases spanning the gap. For the CDR3, the DNA is TGTGCCAGCAGTCCCCGGGATCTCGCCTACGAGCAGTACTTC. Amino acids: CASSPRDLAYEQYF.

The chain uses TRBV15 and TRBJ1-4, with D perhaps matching TRBD1 (5 bases). The V gene's germline CDR1 is LNHNV and CDR2 YYDKDF (reference sequence). The V end lost 2 bases, the J end lost 7 bases, and 20 bases lay between the germline ends. The CDR3 has 17 residues. The CDR3 loop is CATSRPLGGGRGEKLFF. CDR3 DNA sequence: TGTGCCACCAGCAGACCTCTCGGTGGGGGGAGAGGTGAAAAACTGTTTTTT.

The gene calls are TRBV18 and TRBJ1-3, with 7 nucleotides matching TRBD1. CDR1 and CDR2 from the germline V gene are KGHSH and LQKENI. This CDR3 contains 15 residues. After removal of 3 bases from V and 3 bases from J, the junction contained 5 bases not matched to a gene. CDR3 sequence reads: CASSPTGQYGNTIYF. The CDR3 region has the DNA TGTGCCAGCTCACCCACGGGACAGTATGGAAACACCATATATTTT. Complete variable domain (other parts from reference TRBV18 and TRBJ1-3): NAGVMQNPRHLVRRRGQEARLRCSPMKGHSHVYWYRQLPEEGLKFMVYLQKENIIDESGMPKERFSAEFPKEGPSILRIQQVVRGDSAAYFCASSPTGQYGNTIYFGEGSWLTVV.